The rows below give T cell receptor beta chains drawn from one sample of a study of cytomegalovirus exposure and HLA in healthy donors. Clones were read by immunoSEQ multiplex PCR, and TCRdb kept only the in-frame ones, dropping some. The sample contains roughly 120,000 clones, roughly three quarters of which appear only once. Sequences were obtained from PBMCs. These receptors all come from a man in his forties or fifties in good health and CMV-seropositive. Both conserved end residues are part of each CDR3. The D gene is left open where the match is weak. Clone size is shown for a subset of rows, as once, few, many or a class of expanded clone.

j_call v_call d_call clone_size cdr3_aa cdr3_nt
TRBJ2-7 TRBV7-9 . . CASSSIGGVSYEQYF TGTGCCAGCAGCTCGATCGGGGGTGTCTCCTACGAGCAGTACTTC
TRBJ1-4 TRBV27 TRBD1 . CASQKREQGRGKLFF TGTGCCAGCCAAAAAAGGGAACAGGGGCGAGGGAAACTGTTTTTT
TRBJ2-7 TRBV7-8 TRBD2 . CASSPGLAGGPFSYEQYF TGTGCCAGCAGCCCAGGACTAGCGGGGGGGCCTTTCTCCTACGAGCAGTACTTC
TRBJ2-3 TRBV19 . . CASSIGLVSDTQYF TGTGCCAGTAGTATAGGACTAGTTTCAGATACGCAGTATTTT
TRBJ2-7 TRBV7-6 . . CASSTHGGGEQYF TGTGCCAGCAGCACCCATGGGGGCGGCGAGCAGTACTTC
TRBJ2-5 TRBV19 TRBD2 . CASRRGGVGETQYF TGTGCCAGTCGGAGGGGAGGGGTAGGAGAGACCCAGTACTTC
TRBJ2-3 TRBV6-5 TRBD1 . CASSPGTGSDTQYF TGTGCCAGCAGCCCCGGGACAGGATCAGATACGCAGTATTTT
TRBJ1-4 TRBV29-1 TRBD1 . CSVEVGDSTEKLFF TGCAGCGTGGAGGTCGGGGACAGTACGGAAAAACTGTTTTTT
TRBJ1-5 TRBV18 . . CASSGPSNQPQHF TGTGCCAGCTCAGGGCCGAGCAATCAGCCCCAGCATTTT
TRBJ2-6 TRBV4-2 TRBD2 . CASSQESREGTWANVLTF TGTGCCAGCAGCCAAGAGAGTCGGGAGGGGACTTGGGCCAACGTCCTGACTTTC
TRBJ2-3 TRBV6-6 . . CATKDSTGTDTQYF TGTGCCACTAAGGACAGCACGGGCACAGATACGCAGTATTTT
TRBJ1-2 TRBV19 . . CASIRSAGGIGYTF TGTGCCAGTATTAGGTCGGCGGGGGGTATTGGCTACACCTTC
TRBJ1-2 TRBV28 . . CASSLGHRGYTF TGTGCCAGCAGTTTGGGGCACCGTGGCTACACCTTC
TRBJ2-1 TRBV4-2 TRBD2 . CASSQDVASGRKFF TGTGCCAGCAGCCAAGATGTGGCTAGCGGGAGGAAGTTCTTC
TRBJ2-2 TRBV7-2 TRBD1 . CASSATGAAGELFF TGTGCCAGCAGCGCGACAGGGGCTGCCGGGGAGCTGTTTTTT
TRBJ2-5 TRBV11-3 TRBD2 . CASSLAGWGLAQQETQYF TGTGCCAGCAGCTTAGCGGGGTGGGGACTAGCGCAGCAAGAGACCCAGTACTTC
TRBJ2-1 TRBV5-1 . . CASSHPGGNNEQFF TGCGCCAGCAGCCACCCTGGGGGCAACAATGAGCAGTTCTTC
TRBJ1-3 TRBV5-1 . few CASSLEDKGTPIYF TGCGCCAGCAGCTTGGAGGACAAGGGGACACCGATATATTTT
TRBJ2-1 TRBV5-6 . . CASSFDNEQFF TGTGCCAGCAGCTTCGACAATGAGCAGTTCTTC
TRBJ2-7 TRBV19 . . CASRRSSAYEQYF TGTGCCAGTAGACGGTCTAGCGCCTACGAGCAGTACTTC
TRBJ1-3 TRBV19 . . CASSRGTGNTIYF TGTGCCAGTAGCCGGGGGACTGGAAACACCATATATTTT
TRBJ2-7 TRBV27 . . CASSLSAGGVDEQYF TGTGCCAGCAGTTTATCAGCCGGGGGAGTCGACGAGCAGTACTTC
TRBJ2-2 TRBV9 . . CASSVVPLPGGELFF TGTGCCAGCAGCGTAGTTCCCCTACCCGGCGGGGAGCTGTTTTTT
TRBJ1-4 TRBV29-1 TRBD1 . CSIYRDSHEKLFF TGCAGCATATACCGGGACAGCCACGAAAAACTGTTTTTT
TRBJ2-1 TRBV4-3 TRBD2 . CASSQGTSAPFNEQFF TGCGCCAGCAGCCAGGGGACTAGCGCCCCTTTCAATGAGCAGTTCTTC
TRBJ2-6 TRBV5-1 . . CASSLVARGVGANVLTF TGCGCCAGCAGCTTGGTGGCCAGGGGAGTCGGGGCCAACGTCCTGACTTTC
TRBJ2-5 TRBV18 . . CASSSAQMEYQETQYF TGTGCCAGCTCATCGGCGCAGATGGAGTACCAAGAGACCCAGTACTTC
TRBJ2-2 TRBV13 . . CASSLGRGANTGELFF TGTGCCAGCAGCTTAGGCAGGGGCGCGAATACCGGGGAGCTGTTTTTT
TRBJ2-7 TRBV6-1 TRBD2 . CASSEGGRDEQYF TGTGCCAGCAGTGAGGGCGGGAGGGACGAGCAGTACTTC
TRBJ2-7 TRBV15 TRBD1 . CATSRARTGAYEQYF TGTGCCACCAGCAGGGCGCGGACAGGGGCCTACGAGCAGTACTTC
TRBJ1-5 TRBV6-4 . . CASSLFYLTAIHHQPQHF TGTGCCAGCAGCCTTTTCTATTTGACAGCTATTCATCATCAGCCCCAGCATTTT
TRBJ1-1 TRBV5-1 TRBD1 . CASKTGINTEAFF TGCGCCAGCAAGACAGGGATTAACACTGAAGCTTTCTTT
TRBJ2-2 TRBV28 TRBD2 few CASSLSRTSGRTGELFF TGTGCCAGCAGTTTATCCCGGACTAGCGGGAGGACCGGGGAGCTGTTTTTT
TRBJ2-1 TRBV7-9 TRBD1 once CASRPLSPGQGPYNEQFF TGTGCCAGCAGACCCCTATCGCCGGGACAGGGCCCCTACAATGAGCAGTTCTTC
TRBJ2-1 TRBV6-5 . . CASSYSSSIYNEQFF TGTGCCAGCAGTTACTCCTCGTCTATTTACAATGAGCAGTTCTTC
TRBJ2-1 TRBV2 . once CASRERGTVNTNEQFF TGTGCCAGCAGGGAACGCGGGACAGTTAATACTAATGAGCAGTTCTTC
TRBJ2-5 TRBV13 . . CASSPGLEETQYF TGTGCCAGCAGCCCGGGACTTGAAGAGACCCAGTACTTC
TRBJ2-7 TRBV7-9 TRBD2 . CSSSLGGLAVYEQYF TGTTCCAGCAGCTTAGGGGGACTAGCGGTTTACGAGCAGTACTTC
TRBJ1-5 TRBV19 . . CASRNRDHQPQHF TGTGCCAGTAGGAACAGGGACCATCAGCCCCAGCATTTT
TRBJ2-7 TRBV7-2 . . CASSRNSYEQYF TGTGCCAGCAGCCGGAACAGCTACGAGCAGTACTTC
TRBJ2-3 TRBV18 . . CASSPLPVQVQDTQYF TGTGCCAGCTCACCATTACCGGTACAGGTTCAAGATACGCAGTATTTT
TRBJ2-7 TRBV6-1 . . CASLRGVYEQYF TGTGCCAGCCTCAGGGGCGTCTACGAGCAGTACTTC
TRBJ2-3 TRBV7-9 . . CASSETSRADTQYF TGTGCCAGCAGCGAGACTAGTCGGGCAGATACGCAGTATTTT
TRBJ2-3 TRBV7-2 TRBD2 . CASSLYYSGGRSSTDTQYF TGTGCCAGCAGCTTATATTATAGCGGGGGGCGTTCTAGCACAGATACGCAGTATTTT
TRBJ1-2 TRBV4-1 . few CASSQTPRANYGYTF TGCGCCAGCAGCCAAACCCCCAGGGCAAACTATGGCTACACCTTC